The clone carrying this T cell receptor (beta chain) has ten or more counts. The antigen is undetermined. TCR beta cDNA libraries had unique molecular identifiers. TCRdb re-analysed the PCR reads in MiXCR, keeping a single row per CDR3 protein. The sample consists of approximately 260,000 distinct CDR3 sequences, around 34% of them appearing once. These data are taken from a study of post-analysis software for immune sequencing data. Notes on the study in general: TRBV5-6, TRBV5-1 and TRBV20-1 were among 4 or 5 TRBV segments more frequent in patients than controls.

Per germline, CDR1 MGHRA and CDR2 YSYEKL. V dropped 0 bases and J dropped 4 bases, with 6 bases sitting between them. The CDR3 has 13 amino acids. The sequence was obtained from a girl aged 10 to 17 with multiple sclerosis. Sequencing used blood. The gene calls are TRBV4-1 and TRBJ1-2; D is perhaps TRBD1 (5 bases). The CDR3 DNA reads as TGCGCCAGCAGCCAAGAAGGGGCCTATGGCTACACCTTC. Protein: CASSQEGAYGYTF.